One TCR beta chain is described in this entry. The data belong to a study of blood T cell repertoires in COVID-19. Turning to the study itself: COVID-19 samples, acute and convalescent, were from the United States, Italy and Spain. The cDNA or gDNA used as material had been derived from T cells, B-cell-depleted T cells, or PBMCs.

Original data processing: It was from reference gene primer amplification that nucleated cell counts were estimated. Clones were read by immunoSEQ multiplex PCR, and TCRdb kept only the in-frame ones, dropping some. V and J calls and clone size are as listed in that table; D and trimming were resolved from the DNA. This table holds roughly 80,000 clones, about 90% found once. V shed 0 bases and J shed 2 bases, with 11 bases lying between them. This CDR3 contains 17 residues. Per germline, CDR1 LGHDT and CDR2 YNNKEL (reference sequence). The rearrangement joins TRBV3-1 (or the pseudogene TRBV3-2) to TRBJ1-6, with D hard to call. The origin of this receptor is a man of 80 years or more in a cohort sampled during active COVID-19. Sequenced sample: peripheral blood. CDR3: CASSQDYRRAYNSPLHF. The CDR3 coding sequence is TGTGCCAGCAGCCAAGACTACCGACGGGCCTATAATTCACCCCTCCACTTT.